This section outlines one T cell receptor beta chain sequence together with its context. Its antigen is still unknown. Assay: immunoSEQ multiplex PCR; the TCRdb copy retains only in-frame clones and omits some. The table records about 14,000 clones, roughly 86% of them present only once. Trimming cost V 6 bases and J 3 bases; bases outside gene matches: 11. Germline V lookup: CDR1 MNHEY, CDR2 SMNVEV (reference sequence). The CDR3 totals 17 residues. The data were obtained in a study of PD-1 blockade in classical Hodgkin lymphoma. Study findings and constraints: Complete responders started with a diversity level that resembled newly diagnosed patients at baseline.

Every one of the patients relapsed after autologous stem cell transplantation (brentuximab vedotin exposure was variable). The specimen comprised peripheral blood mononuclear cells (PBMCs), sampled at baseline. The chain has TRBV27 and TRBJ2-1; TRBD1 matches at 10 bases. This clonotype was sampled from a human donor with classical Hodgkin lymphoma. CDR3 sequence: CASRGGRTGGFYNEQFF. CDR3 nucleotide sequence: TGTGCCAGCAGGGGGGGCCGGACAGGGGGTTTCTACAATGAGCAGTTCTTC.